The subject of this entry is one T cell receptor (beta chain). It was during active infection that Seattle patients were enrolled and then longitudinally followed. This record belongs to a study of blood T cell repertoires in COVID-19. As for the study in general: Some COVID-19 samples were acute and others convalescent; all came from the United States, Italy and Spain. The cDNA or gDNA used as material had been derived from T cells, B-cell-depleted T cells, or PBMCs.

The repertoire was sequenced with immunoSEQ multiplex PCR; TCRdb's copy has only in-frame clones and lacks some. The profile shows 250,000 to 350,000 clones, approximately 91% of them singletons. Sequenced sample: peripheral blood. The receptor was isolated from a woman aged 25 to 39 with COVID-19, enrolled during active disease.

The CDR3 DNA follows: TGTGCCAGCAGCTTAGTCTCAGGCAGGGAATATCAGCATTTT. Its translation is CASSLVSGREYQHF. The chain combines TRBV7-2 with TRBJ1-5, with D perhaps TRBD1 (5 bases). The CDR3 has 14 amino acids. The V gene lost 1 base and the J gene lost 13 bases, with 17 bases spanning the gap. Germline-derived CDR1 and CDR2 are SGHTA and FQGNSA.